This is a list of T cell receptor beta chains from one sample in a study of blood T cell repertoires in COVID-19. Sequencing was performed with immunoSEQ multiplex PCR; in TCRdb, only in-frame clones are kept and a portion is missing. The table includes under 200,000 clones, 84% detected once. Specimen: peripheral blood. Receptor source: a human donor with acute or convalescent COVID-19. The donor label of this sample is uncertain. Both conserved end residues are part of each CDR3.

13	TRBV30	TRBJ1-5	CAFQLGGGQPQHF
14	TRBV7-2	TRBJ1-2	CASSLTGQGNGYTF
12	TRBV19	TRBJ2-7	CASSLGTGEQYF
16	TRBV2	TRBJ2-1	CASSEAASGRADEQFF
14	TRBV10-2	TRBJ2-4	CASSSGLAGAKAYF
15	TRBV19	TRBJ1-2	CASSIVSVRTYGYTF
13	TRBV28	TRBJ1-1	CASFSQGGAEAFF
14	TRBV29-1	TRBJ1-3	CSGSDRAAGNTIYF
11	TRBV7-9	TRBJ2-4	CAVDRENIQYF
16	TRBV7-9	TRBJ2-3	CASSLGRTSGSDTQYF
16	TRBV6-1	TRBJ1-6	CASSARGGTGNSPLHF
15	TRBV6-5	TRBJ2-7	CASSSSGTGIYEQYF
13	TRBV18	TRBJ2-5	CASRDRVSETQYF
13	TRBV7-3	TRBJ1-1	CASSQQENTEAFF
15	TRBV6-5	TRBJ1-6	CASSPAGDANSPLHF
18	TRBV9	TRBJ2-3	CASSVATVAGGPADTQYF
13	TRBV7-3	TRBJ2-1	CASSFGQGSLQFF
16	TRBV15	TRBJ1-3	CATSRAGGPSGNTIYF
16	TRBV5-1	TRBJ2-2	CASSLLGAMNTGELFF
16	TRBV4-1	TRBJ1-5	CASSPMVRQNNQPQHF
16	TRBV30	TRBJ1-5	CAWSAPLRLGNQPQHF
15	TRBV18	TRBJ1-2	CASSPEELPLVGYTF
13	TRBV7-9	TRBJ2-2	CAFDSQGTGELFF
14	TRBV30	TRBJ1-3	CASSQALSGNTIYF
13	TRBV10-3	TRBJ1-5	CAIRMDRDQPQHF
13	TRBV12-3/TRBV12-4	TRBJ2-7	CASSLRGPYEQYF
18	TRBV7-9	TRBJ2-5	CASSLWLAGRRGQETQYF
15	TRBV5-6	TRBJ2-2	CASRFGGRNTGELFF